A single sample gave rise to the 18 T cell receptor beta chains below, sequenced in a study of T cell repertoires in cytomegalovirus infection. TCRdb passed the reads through MiXCR, listing each CDR3 protein once. The data show a few hundred thousand distinct CDR3 sequences, more than 20% seen once. Material: PBMCs. Every receptor here comes from a human donor in good health (CMV status not recorded). Some clones in this sample may be carry-over from other donors' samples.

This clonotype was counted ten times or more. The chain uses TRBV7-8 and TRBJ2-7; TRBD1 is a possible D gene (5 bases). V lost 3 bases and J 2 bases, leaving 8 bases between the germline ends. This CDR3 spans 13 amino acids. Germline loops: CDR1 SGHVS, CDR2 FQNEAQ. Written as DNA, the CDR3 is TGTGCCAGCAGCTTGGACACCACCTACGAGCAGTACTTC. Its translation: CASSLDTTYEQYF.

The chain is built from TRBV19 and TRBJ2-1; 13 bases are a match to TRBD2. Trimming at V came to 11 bases and at J to 0 bases, leaving 10 bases not matched to a gene. CDR1 and CDR2 (germline): LNHDA, SQIVND (reference sequence). The CDR3 totals 17 residues. The CDR3 protein is CAASGLAGQSSYNEQFF. As DNA, the CDR3 is TGTGCCGCCTCGGGACTAGCGGGACAGAGCTCCTACAATGAGCAGTTCTTC.

The rearrangement uses TRBV7-3 and TRBJ2-3; TRBD1 matches 11 bases. Looked up from germline, CDR1 is SGHTA and CDR2 is FQGTGA. The V and J ends lost 5 bases and 5 bases, in that order; junction bases with no gene match: 3. CDR3 size: 14 residues. CDR3 bases: TGTGCCAGCAGCAGGACAGGGGGCGGAGATACGCAGTATTTT. Amino acid sequence: CASSRTGGGDTQYF.

This clonotype was seen only a few times. The chain recombines TRBV27 with TRBJ1-2, with D maybe TRBD1 (5 bases). CDR3 length: 15 residues. V lost 2 bases, J lost 3 bases, and 13 bases lay in between. CDR1 and CDR2 (germline): MNHEY, SMNVEV (reference sequence). CDR3 region: CASSLRSGRDYGYTF. DNA of the CDR3: TGTGCCAGCAGTTTACGGTCGGGCAGGGACTATGGCTACACCTTC.

Only a few counts were recorded for this clonotype. J is TRBJ1-4 and V is TRBV7-6; D ambiguous. The CDR3 is 12 amino acids. V was pared by 1 base and J by 8 bases, with 5 bases between. The germline gives CDR1 SGHVS, CDR2 FNYEAQ. CDR3: CASSLVSEKLFF. The CDR3 DNA reads as TGTGCCAGCAGCTTAGTAAGCGAAAAACTGTTTTTT.

This clonotype has at least ten counts. The chain links TRBV7-6 to TRBJ2-5; 9 bases fit TRBD2. Germline-derived CDR1 and CDR2 are SGHVS and FNYEAQ. J lost 5 bases, V lost 1 base, and 14 bases had no gene match. This CDR3 comprises 18 residues. CDR3 region: CASSLGLSGGIHPETQYF. The DNA of the CDR3 is TGTGCCAGCAGCTTAGGCCTTAGCGGGGGCATCCACCCGGAGACCCAGTACTTC.

The chain employs TRBV10-3 and TRBJ1-5; TRBD1 matches at 10 bases. The J segment lost 4 bases and the V segment lost 4 bases, leaving 4 bases of the junction unmatched. The CDR3 length is 15 residues. Germline CDR1 is ENHRY and CDR2 is SYGVKD. Here the CDR3 DNA reads TGTGCCATCAGTGCCGGACAGGGGGGGAATCAGCCCCAGCATTTT. Its translation is CAISAGQGGNQPQHF.

This clonotype was seen repeatedly, ten times or more. This CDR3 reads CASSTGLPRSPLHF. The CDR3 DNA reads as TGTGCCAGCAGCACGGGTCTCCCACGTTCACCCCTCCACTTT. This chain uses TRBV7-6 with TRBJ1-6; D gene uncertain. V dropped 5 bases and J dropped 9 bases, with 14 bases sitting between them. The CDR3 spans 14 residues. CDR1 is SGHVS and CDR2 is FNYEAQ in the germline V gene.

This clonotype was counted a few times. The chain has TRBV4-1 and TRBJ2-7; unclear D gene. Germline V gene lookup returns CDR1 MGHRA and CDR2 YSYEKL. The V gene lost 2 bases and the J gene lost 7 bases, with 15 bases spanning the gap. The CDR3 runs 14 residues. In nucleotides, the CDR3 is TGCGCCAGCAGCCAAACTGCATCAGCGCAGGAGCAGTACTTC. Translating gives CASSQTASAQEQYF.

Notes on this clonotype: A much larger clone differs by one base, so this may be a read error. This chain uses TRBV7-1 with TRBJ1-1; 9 nucleotides agree with TRBD1. TRBV7-1 is placed among ORFs of uncertain function. The CDR3 consists of 16 residues. V shed 5 bases and J 3 bases; nucleotides not matched to a gene: 10. The CDR3 nucleotides read TGTGCCAGCAGCCCCGGACAGGGGCAGGCGGACACTGAAGCTTTCTTT. Protein: CASSPGQGQADTEAFF.

Many counts were recorded for this clonotype. The rearrangement uses TRBV7-2 and TRBJ2-7; D not resolved. The germline V gene encodes CDR1 SGHTA and CDR2 FQGNSA. V was trimmed by 5 bases and J by 4 bases, leaving 12 bases between them. The CDR3 covers 13 residues. This CDR3 is CASSDGRSYEQYF. CDR3 coding DNA: TGTGCCAGCAGCGACGGACGGAGTTACGAGCAGTACTTC.

The chain recombines TRBV4-1 with TRBJ1-1; 8 nucleotides match TRBD1. Unmatched junction bases numbered 8, after V lost 1 base and J lost 4 bases. CDR1 and CDR2 (germline): MGHRA, YSYEKL. This CDR3 region has 16 residues. For the CDR3, the DNA is TGCGCCAGCAGCCAAGTGCAGGGGGCAGGTATCACTGAAGCTTTCTTT. This translates into CASSQVQGAGITEAFF.

This rearrangement joins TRBV12-3 or TRBV12-4 to TRBJ2-7; tentatively, D is TRBD1 or TRBD2 (5 bases each). The CDR3 has 13 residues. The germline V and J ends were trimmed by 7 bases and 6 bases, with 16 bases remaining between them. The CDR3 loop is CASTQGPGREQYV. CDR3 nucleotide sequence: TGTGCCAGCACCCAGGGACCCGGCCGCGAGCAGTACGTC.

V usage is TRBV27 and J usage is TRBJ1-2, with 9 bases that match TRBD1. The V gene end was trimmed by 7 bases and the J gene end by 6 bases; junction bases not matched to a gene: 12. Germline CDR1 and CDR2: MNHEY and SMNVEV (reference sequence). The CDR3 covers 15 residues. The CDR3: CASTKDRGYFDGYTF. Written as DNA, the CDR3 is TGTGCCAGCACCAAGGACAGGGGCTATTTTGATGGCTACACCTTC.

This clonotype was seen a few times. The chain joins TRBV6-1 to TRBJ2-1; 7 positions agree with TRBD1. Germline CDR1 MNHNS, CDR2 SASEGT. This CDR3 is built from 13 residues. J gave up 9 bases and V 2 bases, and 4 bases lay outside the gene matches. The CDR3 loop reads CASSETGAGEQFF. The CDR3 DNA reads as TGTGCCAGCAGTGAAACAGGGGCGGGTGAGCAGTTCTTC.

CDR3 nucleotides: TGTGCCAGCAGTGACGGGGGGTCCCCCACAGATACGCAGTATTTT. It translates to CASSDGGSPTDTQYF. V is TRBV6-4 and J is TRBJ2-3, with D maybe TRBD2 (6 bases). CDR3 length: 15 amino acids. Germline V gene lookup returns CDR1 MRHNA and CDR2 SNTAGT. V was clipped by 2 bases and J by 2 bases, with 11 bases between them.

The chain has TRBV19 and TRBJ1-2, with 7 bases that match TRBD1. V trimming: 7 bases; J trimming: 4 bases; junction bases outside the gene matches: 15. The CDR3 contains 16 residues. In germline, CDR1 is LNHDA, CDR2 SQIVND (reference sequence). The CDR3 DNA follows: TGTGCCAGTATTAAGGGGCCCGGGACAGCGTTCTATGGCTACACCTTC. Translating it yields CASIKGPGTAFYGYTF.

This clonotype was detected many times. The genes are TRBV7-8 and TRBJ2-1; 8 nucleotides agree with TRBD2. V trimming: 5 bases; J trimming: 10 bases; junction bases outside the gene matches: 16. The CDR3 has 16 amino acids. CDR1 and CDR2 (germline): SGHVS, FQNEAQ. CDR3 in amino acids: CASSPQSGGGRGEQFF. DNA for the CDR3: TGTGCCAGCAGCCCCCAGTCGGGAGGGGGAAGGGGCGAGCAGTTCTTC.